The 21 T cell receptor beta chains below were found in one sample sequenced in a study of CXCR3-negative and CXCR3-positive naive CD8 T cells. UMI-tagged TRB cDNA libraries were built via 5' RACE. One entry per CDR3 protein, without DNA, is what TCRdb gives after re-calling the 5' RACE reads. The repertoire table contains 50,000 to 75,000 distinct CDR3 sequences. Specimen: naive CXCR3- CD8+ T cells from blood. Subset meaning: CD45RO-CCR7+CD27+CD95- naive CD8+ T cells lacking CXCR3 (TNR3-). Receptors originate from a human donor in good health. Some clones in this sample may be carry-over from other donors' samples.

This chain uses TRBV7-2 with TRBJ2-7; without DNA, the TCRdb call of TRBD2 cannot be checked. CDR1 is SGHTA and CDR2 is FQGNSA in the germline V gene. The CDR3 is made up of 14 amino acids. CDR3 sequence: CASSFGPPGYEQYF.

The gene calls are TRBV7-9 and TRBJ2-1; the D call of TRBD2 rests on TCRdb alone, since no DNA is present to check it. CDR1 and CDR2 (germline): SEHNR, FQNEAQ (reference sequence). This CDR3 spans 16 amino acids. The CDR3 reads CASSLDTRRLADKQFF.

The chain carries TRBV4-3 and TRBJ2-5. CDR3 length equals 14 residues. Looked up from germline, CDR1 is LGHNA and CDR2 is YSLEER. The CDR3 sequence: CASSQELFGETQYF.

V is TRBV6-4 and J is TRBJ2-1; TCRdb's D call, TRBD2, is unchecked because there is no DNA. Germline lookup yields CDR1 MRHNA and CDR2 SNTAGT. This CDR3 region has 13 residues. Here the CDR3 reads CASSDGARNEQFF.

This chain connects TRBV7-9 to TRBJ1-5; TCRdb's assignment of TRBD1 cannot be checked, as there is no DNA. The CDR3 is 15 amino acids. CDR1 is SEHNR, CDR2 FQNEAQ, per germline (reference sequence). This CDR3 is CASSLALTDNQPQHF.

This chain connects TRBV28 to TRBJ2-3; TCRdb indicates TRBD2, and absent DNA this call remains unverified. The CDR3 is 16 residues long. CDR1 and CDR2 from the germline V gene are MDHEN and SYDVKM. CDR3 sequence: CASSPHVAGGRGTQYF. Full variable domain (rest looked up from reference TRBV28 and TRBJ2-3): DVKVTQSSRYLVKRTGEKVFLECVQDMDHENMFWYRQDPGLGLRLIYFSYDVKMKEKGDIPEGYSVSREKKERFSLILESASTNQTSMYLCASSPHVAGGRGTQYFGPGTRLTVL.

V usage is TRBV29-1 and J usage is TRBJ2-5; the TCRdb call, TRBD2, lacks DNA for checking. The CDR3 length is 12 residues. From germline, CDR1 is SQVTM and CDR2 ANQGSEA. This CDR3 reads CSAPVGQETQYF.

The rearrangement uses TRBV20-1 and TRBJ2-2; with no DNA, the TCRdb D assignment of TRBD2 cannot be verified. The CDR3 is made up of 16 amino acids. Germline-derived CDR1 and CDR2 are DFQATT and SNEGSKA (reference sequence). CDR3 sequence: CSARGSSGGDTGELFF.

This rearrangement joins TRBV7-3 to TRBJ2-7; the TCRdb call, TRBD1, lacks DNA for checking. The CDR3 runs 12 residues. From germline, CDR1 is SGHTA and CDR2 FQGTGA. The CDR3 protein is CASSFGQGEQYF.

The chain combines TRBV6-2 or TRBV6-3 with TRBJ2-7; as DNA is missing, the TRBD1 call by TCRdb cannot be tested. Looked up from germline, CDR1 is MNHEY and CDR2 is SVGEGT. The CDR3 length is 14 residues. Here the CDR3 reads CASTSGLFSYEQYF.

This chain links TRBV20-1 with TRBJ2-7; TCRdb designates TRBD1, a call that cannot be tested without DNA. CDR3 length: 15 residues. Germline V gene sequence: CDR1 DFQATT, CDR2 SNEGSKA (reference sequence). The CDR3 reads CSASERDRGSYEQYF.

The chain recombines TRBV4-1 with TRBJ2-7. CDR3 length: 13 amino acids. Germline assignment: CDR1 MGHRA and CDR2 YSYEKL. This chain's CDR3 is CASSQGRVNEQYF.

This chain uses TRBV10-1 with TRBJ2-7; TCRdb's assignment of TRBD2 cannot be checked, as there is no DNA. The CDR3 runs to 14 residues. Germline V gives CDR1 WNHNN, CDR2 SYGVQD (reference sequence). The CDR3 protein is CASRGPTPPYEQYF.

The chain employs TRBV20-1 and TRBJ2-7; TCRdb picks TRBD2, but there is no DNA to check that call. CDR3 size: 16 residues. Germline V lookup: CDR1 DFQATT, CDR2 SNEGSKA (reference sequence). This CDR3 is CSARDQLAGDSYEQYF.

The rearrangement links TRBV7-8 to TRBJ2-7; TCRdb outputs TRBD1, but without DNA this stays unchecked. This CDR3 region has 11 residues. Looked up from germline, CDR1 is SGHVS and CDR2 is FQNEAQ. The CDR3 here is CASSYMGEQYF.

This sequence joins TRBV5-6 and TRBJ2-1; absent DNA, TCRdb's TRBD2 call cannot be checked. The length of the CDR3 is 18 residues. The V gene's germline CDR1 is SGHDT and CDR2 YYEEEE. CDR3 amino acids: CASSLGGLAGEFVYEQFF.

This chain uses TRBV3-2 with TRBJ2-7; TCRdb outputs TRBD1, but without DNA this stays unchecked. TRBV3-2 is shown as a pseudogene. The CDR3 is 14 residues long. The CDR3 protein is CASSQDYLGDEQYF.

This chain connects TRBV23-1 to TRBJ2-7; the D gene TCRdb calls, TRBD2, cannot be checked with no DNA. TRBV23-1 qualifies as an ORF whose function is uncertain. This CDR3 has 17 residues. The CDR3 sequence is CASSPWTSGGDWYEQYF.

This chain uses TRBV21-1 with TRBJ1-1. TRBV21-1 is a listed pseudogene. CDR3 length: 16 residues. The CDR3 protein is CASSKEVDISNTEAFF.

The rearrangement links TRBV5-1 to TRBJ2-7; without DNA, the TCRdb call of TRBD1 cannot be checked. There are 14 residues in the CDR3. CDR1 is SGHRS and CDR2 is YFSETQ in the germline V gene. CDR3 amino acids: CASSWTGGRYEQYF.

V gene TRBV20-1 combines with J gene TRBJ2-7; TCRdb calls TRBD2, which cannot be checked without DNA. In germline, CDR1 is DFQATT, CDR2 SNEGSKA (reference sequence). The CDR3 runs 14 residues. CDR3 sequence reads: CSARPGTRFYEQYF.